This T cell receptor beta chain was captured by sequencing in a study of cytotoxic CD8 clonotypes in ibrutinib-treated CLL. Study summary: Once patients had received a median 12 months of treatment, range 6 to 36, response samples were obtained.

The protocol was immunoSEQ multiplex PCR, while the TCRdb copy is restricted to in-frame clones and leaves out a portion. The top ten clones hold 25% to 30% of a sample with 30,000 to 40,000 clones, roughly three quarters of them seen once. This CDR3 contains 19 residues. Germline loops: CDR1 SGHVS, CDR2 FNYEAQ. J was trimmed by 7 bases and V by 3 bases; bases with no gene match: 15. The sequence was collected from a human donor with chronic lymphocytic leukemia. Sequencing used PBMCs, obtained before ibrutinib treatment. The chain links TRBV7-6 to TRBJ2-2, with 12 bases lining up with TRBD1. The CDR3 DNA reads TGTGCCAGCAGCTTGCAGCTCTCCGGGACAGGGGGCGAAAGCGGGGAGCTGTTTTTT. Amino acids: CASSLQLSGTGGESGELFF.